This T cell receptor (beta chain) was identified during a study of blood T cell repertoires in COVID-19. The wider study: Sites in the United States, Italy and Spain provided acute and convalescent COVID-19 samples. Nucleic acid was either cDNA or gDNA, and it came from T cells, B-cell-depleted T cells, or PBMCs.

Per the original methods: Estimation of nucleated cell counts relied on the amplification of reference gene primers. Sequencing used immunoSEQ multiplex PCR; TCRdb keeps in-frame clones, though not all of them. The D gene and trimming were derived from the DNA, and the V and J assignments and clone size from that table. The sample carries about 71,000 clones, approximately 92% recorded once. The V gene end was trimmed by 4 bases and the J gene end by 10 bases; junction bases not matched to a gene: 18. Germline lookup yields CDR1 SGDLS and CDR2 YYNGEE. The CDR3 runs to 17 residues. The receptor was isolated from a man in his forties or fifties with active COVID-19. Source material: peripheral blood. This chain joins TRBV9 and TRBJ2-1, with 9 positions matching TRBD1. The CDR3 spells CASSSPRRDRVRTEQFF. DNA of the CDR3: TGTGCCAGCAGCTCCCCTAGACGGGACAGGGTTCGCACAGAGCAGTTCTTC.